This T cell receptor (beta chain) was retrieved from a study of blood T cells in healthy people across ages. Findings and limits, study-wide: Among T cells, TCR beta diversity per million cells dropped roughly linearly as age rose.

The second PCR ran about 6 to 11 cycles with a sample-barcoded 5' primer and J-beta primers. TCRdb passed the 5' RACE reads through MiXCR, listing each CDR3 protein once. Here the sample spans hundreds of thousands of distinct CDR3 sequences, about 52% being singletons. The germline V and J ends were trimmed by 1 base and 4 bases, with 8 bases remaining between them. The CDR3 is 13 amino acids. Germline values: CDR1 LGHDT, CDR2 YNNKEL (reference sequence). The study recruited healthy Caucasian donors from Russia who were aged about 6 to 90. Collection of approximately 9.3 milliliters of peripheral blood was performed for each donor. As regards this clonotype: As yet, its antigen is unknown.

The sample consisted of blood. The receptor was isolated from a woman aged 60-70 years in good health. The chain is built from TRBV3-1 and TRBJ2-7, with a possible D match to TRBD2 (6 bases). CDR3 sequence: CASSQVGRYEQYF. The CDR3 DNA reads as TGTGCCAGCAGCCAAGTCGGGAGATACGAGCAGTACTTC.